This TCR beta chain comes out of a study of CD8 T cells in ankylosing spondylitis. Findings and limits, study-wide: Seemingly distinctive of ankylosing spondylitis blood was a TCR beta motif formed by eight highly homologous variants.

Germline values: CDR1 SGHTA, CDR2 FQGNSA. The CDR3 covers 15 residues. V was trimmed by 4 bases and J by 2 bases, leaving 15 bases between them. From the 5' RACE reads, TCRdb called clonotypes with MiXCR, one entry per CDR3 protein. This sample yields just over 300,000 distinct CDR3 sequences, of which about 20% are seen a single time; roughly 4% belongs to the top ten. As to this clonotype: Its antigen is unknown.

The specimen was blood, either unsorted or a sorted T cell fraction (not recorded which). The sequence came from a female donor with ankylosing spondylitis or in good health (not recorded which). The chain employs TRBV7-2 and TRBJ2-7; D might be TRBD2 (5 bases). CDR3 residues: CASSSVGSGPYEQYF. The CDR3 DNA is TGTGCCAGCAGCTCCGTCGGAAGCGGTCCCTACGAGCAGTACTTC.